These T cell receptor beta chains were read from a single sample in a study of T cells in localized non-small cell lung cancer. Measured with immunoSEQ multiplex PCR; TCRdb has only the in-frame clones, and not every one. Of fewer than 600 clones in the sample, around 24% were seen once. Sequencing used lung tumor tissue, obtained before any cancer treatment. The receptors here all came from a woman aged 35 to 70 with stage II squamous cell lung carcinoma. Both conserved end residues are part of each CDR3. D genes are given only for firm matches. A row's size may be missing; if present it is once, few, many or a size class.

NA,TRBV19,TRBJ2-2,NA,TGTGCCAGTAGTTTGGACAGGAACACCGGGGAGCTGTTTTTT,CASSLDRNTGELFF
NA,TRBV11-3,TRBJ1-3,large,TGTGCCAGCAGCTTAACCGGAAGCTCTGGAAACACCATATATTTT,CASSLTGSSGNTIYF
TRBD2,TRBV5-1,TRBJ2-3,NA,TGCGCCAGTATCTTGGCGGGGGGGTCAGATACGCAGTATTTT,CASILAGGSDTQYF
NA,TRBV28,TRBJ1-2,NA,TGTGCCAGCAGTAAACAGGGACTATCTTCTGGCGGCTACACCTTC,CASSKQGLSSGGYTF
NA,TRBV28,TRBJ1-2,NA,TGTGCCAGCAGTTCCTATAGCATACGACAGAACTATGGCTACACCTTC,CASSSYSIRQNYGYTF
NA,TRBV19,TRBJ1-1,few,TGTGCCAGTAGTATATTCGAGGGCCCAGCTTTCTTT,CASSIFEGPAFF
NA,TRBV6-8,TRBJ1-1,few,TGTGCCAGCCGACAGGTGAACACTGAAGCTTTCTTT,CASRQVNTEAFF
NA,TRBV6-8,TRBJ1-6,few,TGTGCCAGCAGCCCCGCGAACAGGTATAATTCACCCCTCCACTTT,CASSPANRYNSPLHF
TRBD1,TRBV9,TRBJ1-2,NA,TGTGCCAGCAGGGCTCCAGGGGGCGCGAACTATGGCTACACCTTC,CASRAPGGANYGYTF
NA,TRBV14,TRBJ1-2,NA,TGTGCCAGCAGCCAAACATCGGGTCCCTATGGCTACACCTTC,CASSQTSGPYGYTF
TRBD1,TRBV6-8,TRBJ2-7,NA,TGTGCCAGCAGTGAGATGGGACAGGGGGGGACCTACGAGCAGTACTTC,CASSEMGQGGTYEQYF
TRBD2,TRBV5-1,TRBJ2-3,once,TGCGCCAGCAGCTTCGAGACTAGCGGGGGGACGAGCACAGATACGCAGTATTTT,CASSFETSGGTSTDTQYF
TRBD2,TRBV11-3,TRBJ2-1,few,TGTGCCAGCAGCACCCGGACTAGCGGGAACTACAATGAGCAGTTCTTC,CASSTRTSGNYNEQFF
NA,TRBV5-1,TRBJ1-4,NA,TGCGCCAGCAGCTTGGCTGGGCGGGATGAAAAACTGTTTTTT,CASSLAGRDEKLFF
TRBD2,TRBV9,TRBJ2-1,NA,TGTGCCGCGCCGGGACTAGCGGGGGGAATTGACAATGAGCAGTTCTTC,CAAPGLAGGIDNEQFF
TRBD1,TRBV7-2,TRBJ1-2,NA,TGTGCCAGCAGCCGGGACAGCTCCTATGGCTACACCTTC,CASSRDSSYGYTF
NA,TRBV21-1,TRBJ2-2,few,TGTGCCAGCAGCAACCGACAGGGGGCAAGCGGGGAGCTGTTTTTT,CASSNRQGASGELFF
NA,TRBV5-1,TRBJ1-6,NA,TGCGCCAGCAGCTTGGGGGACCTACTGCGGTCACCCCTCCACTTT,CASSLGDLLRSPLHF
TRBD1,TRBV11-3,TRBJ1-2,medium-sized,TGTGCCAGCAGCCTTGCAGGGGGCTCCTATGGCTACACCTTC,CASSLAGGSYGYTF
TRBD1,TRBV29-1,TRBJ1-3,NA,TGCAGCGTTGGACAGGGAGGGGCTGGAAACACCATATATTTT,CSVGQGGAGNTIYF
TRBD1,TRBV11-3,TRBJ2-3,NA,TGTGCCAGCAGCCTAACCGGGACAGGGGATCAAGATACGCAGTATTTT,CASSLTGTGDQDTQYF
TRBD1,TRBV5-1,TRBJ2-7,NA,TGCGCCAGCAGCTTGGGTACAACAGGGGCCGAGCAGTACTTC,CASSLGTTGAEQYF
NA,TRBV1,TRBJ2-3,NA,TGCGCCAGCAGCCACGCGCGGGGGGATGGGGCAGATACGCAGTATTTT,CASSHARGDGADTQYF
TRBD1,TRBV11-3,TRBJ2-5,few,TGTGCCAGCAGCTTAGGTACAGGGGCAGAGACCCAGTACTTC,CASSLGTGAETQYF
NA,TRBV10-2,TRBJ1-2,once,TGCGCCAGCAGTGCGGCGGGGAACTATGGCTACACCTTC,CASSAAGNYGYTF
TRBD1,TRBV11-3,TRBJ1-6,NA,TGTGCCAGCAGCCGACAGGGGAGTCGGAATTCACCCCTCCACTTT,CASSRQGSRNSPLHF
TRBD1,TRBV23-1,TRBJ1-2,NA,TGCGCCAGCAGTCAATCGTCCAGGGGGCATGGCTACACCTTC,CASSQSSRGHGYTF
TRBD1,TRBV7-2,TRBJ2-5,few,TGTGCCAGCAAGGGGACAGAATCAAAGACCCAGTACTTC,CASKGTESKTQYF
NA,TRBV11-3,TRBJ1-1,few,TGTGCCAGCAGCCAGGGTTATCAGATGGGGGGAGGCATGAACACTGAAGCTTTCTTT,CASSQGYQMGGGMNTEAFF
TRBD2,TRBV11-3,TRBJ2-5,NA,TGTGCCAGCAGCCAAGCCGGACTAGCGGGGGGCCAAGAGACCCAGTACTTC,CASSQAGLAGGQETQYF
NA,TRBV6-8,TRBJ1-5,NA,TGTGCCAGCAGGTCCGACAGGTCCAATCAGCCCCAGCATTTT,CASRSDRSNQPQHF
NA,TRBV28,TRBJ2-4,NA,TGTGCCAGCAGTTTATTCGTCTCTGCGGGCAAAAACATTCAGTACTTC,CASSLFVSAGKNIQYF
NA,TRBV28,TRBJ1-5,NA,TGTGCCTCTTGGGGGCTCAATCAGCCCCAGCATTTT,CASWGLNQPQHF
NA,TRBV18,TRBJ1-1,NA,TGTGCCAGCTCACAAGGGAAGATAGCCGGGACGGAAGCTTTCTTT,CASSQGKIAGTEAFF
NA,TRBV10-1,TRBJ2-1,large,TGCGCCAGCTCCCTTAGGCAGGCTTTTGGTGAGCAGTTCTTC,CASSLRQAFGEQFF
NA,TRBV18,TRBJ2-1,NA,TGTGCCAGCTCACCTAGGGTTAATGAGCAGTTCTTC,CASSPRVNEQFF
TRBD1,TRBV2,TRBJ1-2,few,TGTGCCAGCAGTGAAAGGGGACAGGGGATCATGAGGGACTATGGCTACACCTTC,CASSERGQGIMRDYGYTF
NA,TRBV15,TRBJ2-2,once,TGTGCCACCAGAATAAGGCAGGGAACCGGGGAGCTGTTTTTT,CATRIRQGTGELFF
TRBD1,TRBV11-3,TRBJ2-1,NA,TGTGCCAGCAGCCCCGGCCCGGGACAGGGGTATGAGCAGTTCTTC,CASSPGPGQGYEQFF
NA,TRBV11-3,TRBJ2-1,NA,TGTGCCAGCACCCCGGGGGACTTTACGAATGAGCAGTTCTTC,CASTPGDFTNEQFF
NA,TRBV5-1,TRBJ2-3,few,TGCGCCAGCAGCTTGGCGGGGGGCCCCACAGATACGCAGTATTTT,CASSLAGGPTDTQYF
NA,TRBV11-3,TRBJ2-5,medium-sized,TGTGCCAGCAACCCGGTTGGATTAGGAGAGACCCAGTACTTC,CASNPVGLGETQYF
NA,TRBV19,TRBJ1-6,NA,TGTGCCACTTCAGACAGGTTGGGAAATTCACCCCTCCACTTT,CATSDRLGNSPLHF
TRBD1,TRBV19,TRBJ1-2,few,TGTGCCAGTAGAGGGACAGATCTTGGAGGCTATGGCTACACCTTC,CASRGTDLGGYGYTF
NA,TRBV29-1,TRBJ1-2,NA,TGCAGCGTTGCCCTGGGCGCTGGTGGCTACACCTTC,CSVALGAGGYTF
NA,TRBV6-8,TRBJ2-7,NA,TGTGCCAGCAGTTACCGAGGGGGGGACTTAGAGCAGTACTTC,CASSYRGGDLEQYF
TRBD1,TRBV11-3,TRBJ2-7,few,TGTGCCAGCAGCGCTGGGACAGGGAAATCCTACGAGCAGTACTTC,CASSAGTGKSYEQYF
NA,TRBV28,TRBJ1-4,NA,TGTGCCAGCAGTTCCGATACAGCCTCAACTAATGAAAAACTGTTTTTT,CASSSDTASTNEKLFF
TRBD1,TRBV11-3,TRBJ1-6,few,TGTGCCAGCAGCTATACAGGGGGTAATTCACCCCTCCACTTT,CASSYTGGNSPLHF
TRBD1,TRBV6-8,TRBJ1-6,few,TGTGCCAGCAGTTTTTACCAAGGGACAGGGAAATCACCCCTCCACTTT,CASSFYQGTGKSPLHF